These 26 T cell receptor beta chains came from one sample sequenced in a study of identical twins. One entry per CDR3 protein, called by TCRdb with MiXCR from the 5' RACE reads. Of 600,000 to 800,000 distinct CDR3 sequences in the sample, around 20% are singletons; the top ten hold 4% to 5.5%. Separately, the same data were catalogued under a study of T cells expressing NK-cell markers.

The sequencing input was PBMCs. These receptors were obtained from a woman in her late teens or twenties in good health.

J is TRBJ2-3 and V is TRBV5-1; D unresolved. Deletions cut 2 bases from V and 2 bases from J, with 9 bases between. Germline V lookup: CDR1 SGHRS, CDR2 YFSETQ. The CDR3 is made up of 14 amino acids. The CDR3 DNA reads TGCGCCAGCAGCTTCGGTGACCCCACAGATACGCAGTATTTT. Its translation is CASSFGDPTDTQYF.

In this sample, this clonotype turned up a few times. The J gene is TRBJ2-5, the V gene TRBV4-1; maybe TRBD2 (5 bases). V lost 7 bases and J 1 base, leaving 19 bases between the germline ends. The CDR3 is 16 residues long. Germline V gene lookup returns CDR1 MGHRA and CDR2 YSYEKL. The CDR3 reads CASTLSGSGVQETQYF. The CDR3 DNA sequence: TGCGCCAGCACCCTAAGTGGCAGCGGTGTCCAAGAGACCCAGTACTTC.

This clonotype was seen repeatedly, ten times or more. The J gene is TRBJ1-2, the V gene TRBV25-1, with 9 bases matching TRBD1. Trimming at V came to 4 bases and at J to 8 bases, leaving 14 bases not matched to a gene. The CDR3 consists of 16 residues. Looked up from germline, CDR1 is MGHDK and CDR2 is SYGVNS. Here the CDR3 DNA reads TGTGCCAGCAGTGCAGTGACAGGGGGAGTTGGGCACGGCTACACCTTC. Translation: CASSAVTGGVGHGYTF.

The chain combines TRBV7-8 with TRBJ2-1, with unresolved D. The CDR3 totals 16 residues. V lost 1 base and J 5 bases, leaving 15 bases between the germline ends. Germline values: CDR1 SGHVS, CDR2 FQNEAQ. Here the CDR3 DNA reads TGTGCCAGCAGCTTAGGGATCAGGCTGGTTGACAATGAGCAGTTCTTC. Translating it yields CASSLGIRLVDNEQFF.

This clonotype was counted only a few times. The V gene is TRBV15, the J gene TRBJ2-1, with 9 bases identical to TRBD1. The CDR3 has 14 residues. Germline V lookup: CDR1 LNHNV, CDR2 YYDKDF (reference sequence). Trimming removed 6 bases from V and 8 bases from J; junction bases left unmatched: 8. The CDR3 nucleotides read TGTGCCACCAGGCTGACAGGGGGAGGCTATGAGCAGTTCTTC. It specifies CATRLTGGGYEQFF.

This clonotype occurred many times. J is TRBJ2-3 and V is TRBV7-2; TRBD2 aligns across 13 bases. V was pared by 5 bases and J by 5 bases, with 7 bases of the junction left unmatched. Germline V CDR1 and CDR2: SGHTA, FQGNSA. The CDR3 sequence is 16 residues long. CDR3 residues: CASSLRTSGSLDTQYF. In DNA, the CDR3 is TGTGCCAGCAGCCTCCGGACTAGCGGGAGTTTAGATACGCAGTATTTT.

This clonotype was seen at least ten times. The chain joins TRBV10-3 to TRBJ2-3; a weak D match, TRBD2 (5 bases). The CDR3 is 17 amino acids. Trimming took off 3 bases at V and 6 bases at J, with 22 bases between the two ends. The germline CDR1 and CDR2 sequences are ENHRY and SYGVKD. DNA of the CDR3: TGTGCCATCAGTGATTCCCCATACGGGGTTGTAGCGGATACGCAGTATTTT. This sequence encodes CAISDSPYGVVADTQYF.

This chain connects TRBV7-2 to TRBJ2-4; possible D gene TRBD1, 5 bases. Germline CDR1 SGHTA, CDR2 FQGNSA. V lost 1 base and J lost 2, with 9 bases in between. The CDR3 has 15 amino acids. CDR3 in amino acids: CASSLVQGTKNIQYF. CDR3 DNA sequence: TGTGCCAGCAGCTTAGTTCAGGGTACCAAAAACATTCAGTACTTC.

Only a few counts were recorded for this clonotype. The rearrangement joins TRBV10-3 to TRBJ2-3; 12 bases are shared with TRBD1. The germline CDR1 and CDR2 sequences are ENHRY and SYGVKD. The CDR3 has 16 amino acids. Trimming took 6 bases from V and 4 from J; bases not matched to a gene: 8. The CDR3 bases are TGTGCCATCAGCGATCCGGGACAGGGGGCATCAGATACGCAGTATTTT. This sequence encodes CAISDPGQGASDTQYF.

This chain connects TRBV12-3 or TRBV12-4 to TRBJ2-1, with TRBD2 matching 14 bases. CDR3 length equals 15 residues. The J segment lost 11 bases and the V segment lost 3 bases, leaving 6 bases of the junction unmatched. CDR3 nucleotide sequence: TGTGCCAGCAGTTTCCCTGGACTAGCGGGGGGTAAGCAGTTCTTC. Its protein product is CASSFPGLAGGKQFF.

This chain uses TRBV7-2 with TRBJ1-5; TRBD1 is a possible D gene (6 bases). The germline CDR1 and CDR2 sequences are SGHTA and FQGNSA. With 1 base removed from V and 2 bases from J, the gap between germline ends came to 6 bases. This CDR3 contains 14 residues. The CDR3 is CASSLEGGNQPQHF. CDR3 nucleotide sequence: TGTGCCAGCAGCTTAGAGGGGGGCAATCAGCCCCAGCATTTT.

This clonotype has at least ten counts. The rearrangement uses TRBV6-2 or TRBV6-3 and TRBJ2-2; D is uncertain. Trimming pared 5 bases from V and 6 bases from J, leaving 10 bases between. CDR1 MNHEY and CDR2 SVGEGT come from the germline V gene. The CDR3 loop spans 13 amino acids. The CDR3 loop is CASSRVLSGELFF. The CDR3 bases are TGTGCCAGCAGTCGAGTCCTATCCGGGGAGCTGTTTTTT.

The chain couples TRBV6-6 to TRBJ2-1; D unresolved. This CDR3 region has 13 residues. Germline lookup yields CDR1 MNHNY and CDR2 SVGAGI (reference sequence). Trimming pared 9 bases from V and 5 bases from J, leaving 14 bases between. CDR3 in DNA: TGTGCCAGTTCTCCGTATCAGCACAATGAGCAGTTCTTC. It codes for CASSPYQHNEQFF.

Note on this clonotype: This clone may be a read error of a much larger clone one base away. The V and J genes are TRBV12-3 or TRBV12-4 and TRBJ2-3, with 8 positions matching TRBD2. This CDR3 contains 14 residues. The J segment lost 11 bases and the V segment lost 3 bases, leaving 10 bases of the junction unmatched. The chain's CDR3 is CASSLLGTRFVQYF. CDR3 DNA sequence: TGTGCCAGCAGTTTGTTGGGGACTAGGTTCGTGCAGTATTTT.

This clonotype was found a few times. The genes are TRBV10-2 and TRBJ1-5, with unresolved D. Trimming removed 7 bases at V and 6 bases at J, with 13 bases between. Germline V gene sequence: CDR1 WSHSY, CDR2 SAAADI. The length of the CDR3 is 13 residues. The CDR3 bases are TGCGCCAGCACAGGCAGGTTGGTTCAGCCCCAGCATTTT. As protein: CASTGRLVQPQHF.

This clonotype has a handful of counts. This chain links TRBV12-3 or TRBV12-4 with TRBJ2-5; D gene unclear. Trimming left V 3 bases short and J 0 bases short, with 11 bases between. This CDR3 is built from 15 residues. DNA for the CDR3: TGTGCCAGCAGTTTTCGGCCCCCCTACCAAGAGACCCAGTACTTC. This translates into CASSFRPPYQETQYF.

In its sample, this clonotype was seen many times. The CDR3 here is CASSLRADYEQYF. The CDR3 coding sequence is TGTGCCAGCAGTTTAAGGGCCGACTACGAGCAGTACTTC. The chain employs TRBV7-2 and TRBJ2-7; D ambiguous. The CDR3 has 13 residues. Germline CDR1 SGHTA, CDR2 FQGNSA. With 6 bases removed from V and 3 bases from J, the gap between germline ends came to 12 bases.

V usage is TRBV9 and J usage is TRBJ2-7; 9 bases match TRBD2. CDR3 length equals 14 residues. The germline CDR1 and CDR2 sequences are SGDLS and YYNGEE. Germline trimming cut 4 bases from V and 3 bases from J; bases unmatched to any gene: 5. In DNA, the CDR3 is TGTGCCAGCAGCCTACAGACTAGCGGCTACGAGCAGTACTTC. Protein product: CASSLQTSGYEQYF.

This clonotype was observed a handful of times. This chain connects TRBV27 to TRBJ2-3, with D maybe TRBD2 (6 bases). This CDR3 comprises 14 residues. Germline V gives CDR1 MNHEY, CDR2 SMNVEV (reference sequence). V lost 6 bases, J lost 6 bases, and 16 bases lay in between. DNA of the CDR3: TGTGCCAGCAGAGAACAACCGGGAGCCGATACGCAGTATTTT. As protein: CASREQPGADTQYF.

This chain connects TRBV5-1 to TRBJ2-5, with D possibly being TRBD1 (5 bases). V dropped 3 bases and J dropped 2 bases, with 11 bases sitting between them. This CDR3 has 14 amino acids. The V gene's germline CDR1 is SGHRS and CDR2 YFSETQ. CDR3 protein: CASSWGLGQETQYF. The CDR3 coding sequence is TGCGCCAGCAGCTGGGGCCTCGGTCAAGAGACCCAGTACTTC.

V gene TRBV10-3 combines with J gene TRBJ2-5; TRBD1 matches at 10 bases. V trimming: 6 bases; J trimming: 2 bases; junction bases outside the gene matches: 3. Looked up from germline, CDR1 is ENHRY and CDR2 is SYGVKD. This CDR3 region has 14 residues. CDR3 sequence reads: CAIRGQGEQETQYF. In DNA, the CDR3 is TGTGCCATCAGAGGACAGGGGGAACAAGAGACCCAGTACTTC.

The CDR3 DNA follows: TGCAGCGGGGCTAGTTCGGAAAACTACGAGCAGTACTTC. It translates to CSGASSENYEQYF. The chain has TRBV29-1 and TRBJ2-7; D remains unclear. CDR3 size: 13 residues. The germline CDR1 and CDR2 sequences are SQVTM and ANQGSEA. Between the trimmed V and J ends, which lost 7 bases and 3 bases, there was a span of 16 bases.

This clonotype was seen only a few times. The CDR3 nucleotides are TGTGCTAGTGGTTCGTTCCCGGGGACATCTGGAAACACCATATATTTT. It specifies CASGSFPGTSGNTIYF. The V gene is TRBV12-5, the J gene TRBJ1-3; D possibly corresponds to TRBD1 (6 bases). There are 16 residues in the CDR3. V lost 4 bases, J lost 1 base, and 14 bases lay in between. In germline, CDR1 is LGHNT, CDR2 FRNRAP.

This clonotype was counted many times. The chain carries TRBV12-3 or TRBV12-4 and TRBJ1-2, with D unclear. The V and J ends lost 6 bases and 2 bases respectively, with 10 bases between them. This CDR3 comprises 13 residues. For the CDR3, the DNA is TGTGCCAGCAGCTTTCAAGGGAACTATGGCTACACCTTC. Translated, it gives CASSFQGNYGYTF.

The chain combines TRBV10-3 with TRBJ2-7; 10 bases map to TRBD1. V dropped 6 bases and J dropped 5; count of bases not matched to a gene: 1. CDR3 size: 12 residues. Per the germline V gene, CDR1 is ENHRY and CDR2 is SYGVKD. CDR3 region: CAIRTGGDEQYF. CDR3 bases: TGTGCCATCAGGACAGGGGGCGACGAGCAGTACTTC.

The chain joins TRBV9 to TRBJ2-2, with a possible D match to TRBD1 (5 bases). The CDR3 extends over 16 amino acids. Looked up from germline, CDR1 is SGDLS and CDR2 is YYNGEE. The ends were cut back, 0 bases at V and 4 bases at J, with 13 bases in the middle. The CDR3 loop is CASSVVGRVGTGELFF. For the CDR3, the DNA is TGTGCCAGCAGCGTAGTGGGCAGGGTTGGCACCGGGGAGCTGTTTTTT.